This entry concerns a single T cell receptor beta chain. Its target is unknown. Profiling relied on immunoSEQ multiplex PCR, and the TCRdb table lists in-frame clones only, not all of them. The data hold some 20,000 clones, with around 80% observed a single time. These data belong to a study of PD-1 blockade in classical Hodgkin lymphoma. Germline CDR1 LGHNA, CDR2 YSLEER. Trimming cost V 0 bases and J 8 bases, with 17 bases left between them. CDR3 length equals 15 residues. Study results and caveats: Patients newly diagnosed and complete responders had comparable baseline diversity.

The time point here: cycle 4 day 1 (C4D1), after more than five weeks of nivolumab. After autologous stem cell transplantation all patients relapsed, and prior brentuximab vedotin exposure differed between cohorts. The chain is built from TRBV4-3 and TRBJ2-7; D remains ambiguous. This clonotype was obtained from a human donor with classical Hodgkin lymphoma. Source: peripheral blood mononuclear cells (PBMCs), taken before the fourth cycle of nivolumab. The CDR3 DNA sequence: TGCGCCAGCAGCCAAGATTGGACGGTTGCTGTGCAGCAGTACTTC. This codes for CASSQDWTVAVQQYF.